Listed below are T cell receptor beta chains from one sample, sequenced in a study of beta chain features in type 1 diabetes. Using immunoSEQ multiplex PCR, the repertoire was profiled, and TCRdb retains in-frame clones only, with some absent. The sample has roughly 250,000 clones, about a fifth seen once. Sequencing was done on a sample of naive CD4+ T cells from blood. Every receptor here comes from a middle-aged woman with type 1 diabetes. Both conserved end residues are part of each CDR3. D genes are given only for firm matches. Clone size is not always given. Where it is, it says once, few, many or a class for expanded clones.

size	V	J	D	DNA	CDR3
few	TRBV6-5	TRBJ2-7	-	TGTGCCAGCAGTTTCTCTGTCACCTACGAGCAGTACTTC	CASSFSVTYEQYF
few	TRBV28	TRBJ1-5	-	TGTGCCAGCAGTATAGGAGGGGTTTATAGCAATCAGCCCCAGCATTTT	CASSIGGVYSNQPQHF
-	TRBV18	TRBJ2-1	TRBD2	TGTGCCAGCTCATCCGGGACTAGCGGAAACAATGAGCAGTTCTTC	CASSSGTSGNNEQFF
-	TRBV15	TRBJ1-2	TRBD1	TGTGCCACCAGCAGAGTGCTACAGGGGGCTGACGGCTACACCTTC	CATSRVLQGADGYTF
few	TRBV11-2	TRBJ1-5	TRBD1	TGTGCCAGCAGCTCGGACAGGGCCAATCAGCCCCAGCATTTT	CASSSDRANQPQHF
-	TRBV15	TRBJ2-3	TRBD2	TGTGCCACGGGACTAGCGGGAGTGAGAGATACGCAGTATTTT	CATGLAGVRDTQYF
few	TRBV5-1	TRBJ1-1	-	TGCGCCAGCAGCTTGCAGGGTTTGGGAACTGAAGCTTTCTTT	CASSLQGLGTEAFF
few	TRBV7-9	TRBJ2-1	-	TGTGCCAGCAGCCCATTTGGGGGCGATGAGCAGTTCTTC	CASSPFGGDEQFF
-	TRBV18	TRBJ1-1	-	TGTGCCAGCTCTCCTCCGACAGGAGAAGCTTTCTTT	CASSPPTGEAFF
few	TRBV4-3	TRBJ1-2	-	TGCGCCAGCAGCCAGCCTACAGGGATTGGCTACACCTTC	CASSQPTGIGYTF
few	TRBV2	TRBJ2-5	TRBD1	TGTGCCAGCAGTTCGACAGGGGCGGAGACCCAGTACTTC	CASSSTGAETQYF
few	TRBV6-5	TRBJ2-5	-	TGTGCCAGCAGTTACGGCGGAGGGCCCGGAGAGACCCAGTACTTC	CASSYGGGPGETQYF
-	TRBV9	TRBJ2-5	TRBD2	TGTGCCAGCAGCGTAAGCCTAGCGGATCAAGAGACCCAGTACTTC	CASSVSLADQETQYF
-	TRBV14	TRBJ1-2	-	TGTGCCAGCAGCCCCAGACAGGACTATGGCTACACCTTC	CASSPRQDYGYTF
-	TRBV19	TRBJ2-5	-	TGTGCCAGTAGTATGACTATACAAGAGACCCAGTACTTC	CASSMTIQETQYF
few	TRBV25-1	TRBJ2-1	TRBD1	TGTGCCAGCAGTGGGACAGGATTTGAGCAGTTCTTC	CASSGTGFEQFF
few	TRBV9	TRBJ1-3	-	TGTGCCAGCAGCCCCCAGACCGAGGTTGGAAACACCATATATTTT	CASSPQTEVGNTIYF
-	TRBV6-6	TRBJ2-3	-	TGTGCCAGCAGTCCCCTGGATACGCAGTATTTT	CASSPLDTQYF
-	TRBV28	TRBJ2-3	-	TGTGCCAGCAGTCTTAGCACAGATACGCAGTATTTT	CASSLSTDTQYF
few	TRBV5-5	TRBJ2-5	TRBD1	TGTGCCAGCAACCCGACAGGGCAAGCGGAGACCCAGTACTTC	CASNPTGQAETQYF
few	TRBV7-9	TRBJ2-5	-	TGTGCCAGCAGCTTAGAACTTGCAGAGACCCAGTACTTC	CASSLELAETQYF
few	TRBV9	TRBJ1-1	-	TGTGCCAGCAGCGCCAACACCTACACTGAAGCTTTCTTT	CASSANTYTEAFF
-	TRBV29-1	TRBJ2-2	TRBD1	TGCAGCGTTGTGGGACAGGCGAACACCGGGGAGCTGTTTTTT	CSVVGQANTGELFF
few	TRBV28	TRBJ1-2	-	TGTGCCAGCAGTTTCGGGCAGGGCAATGGCTACACCTTC	CASSFGQGNGYTF